Reported below is one T cell receptor beta chain. Its antigen is unidentified. This specimen comes from a study of blood T cells in healthy people across ages. Study background: Template switching retrieved approximately one barcoded beta molecule for each two T cells.

CDR3 size: 11 residues. Germline values: CDR1 DFQATT, CDR2 SNEGSKA (reference sequence). Trimming removed 5 bases from V and 8 bases from J, with 10 bases in between. Next came a second PCR, run for roughly 6 to 11 cycles, which used a sample-barcoded 5' primer along with a J-beta primer mix. In TCRdb, the 5' RACE reads were re-called with MiXCR into one record per CDR3 protein. The data contain 500,000 to 600,000 distinct CDR3 sequences, 25% to 30% of them singletons. Study-wide results and limits: One million T cells yielded diversity estimates that were considered underestimates. Higher diversity and more naive CD4+ cells were features of long-lived donors, compared to aged donors.

The chain uses TRBV20-1 and TRBJ2-1; D ambiguous. Sequenced: blood. The clonotype comes from a woman aged 70-85 years in good health. The CDR3 is CSAGTSDEQFF. The CDR3 DNA is TGCAGTGCTGGCACTTCCGATGAGCAGTTCTTC.